A single sample is the source of the 18 T cell receptor beta chains below, sequenced in a study of cytomegalovirus exposure and HLA in healthy donors. This PCR relied on a set of 60 Vbeta primers and 13 Jbeta primers. The table came from immunoSEQ multiplex PCR; TCRdb's copy has only in-frame clones and leaves some out. Of roughly 120,000 clones listed, over 60% were seen once; the top ten hold roughly an eighth. Sequenced sample: PBMCs. These TCRs come from a woman aged 55-69 years in good health and CMV-seropositive.

The sample holds a few counts of this clone. The genes are TRBV30 and TRBJ2-3; 9 bases are shared with TRBD1. This CDR3 spans 15 amino acids. With V trimmed by 0 bases and J by 0 bases, 1 base remained unmatched. Looked up from germline, CDR1 is GTSNPN and CDR2 is SVGIG (reference sequence). CDR3 in amino acids: CAWSVGTGSTDTQYF. The CDR3 DNA is TGTGCCTGGAGTGTGGGGACAGGGAGCACAGATACGCAGTATTTT.

The genes are TRBV2 and TRBJ2-6; D uncertain. The V end was cut by 2 bases, the J end by 0 bases, with 5 bases between. CDR3 length equals 15 residues. Germline-derived CDR1 and CDR2 are SNHLY and FYNNEI. CDR3 nucleotide sequence: TGTGCCAGCAGTGAATACAACTCTGGGGCCAACGTCCTGACTTTC. It yields the protein CASSEYNSGANVLTF.

The chain has TRBV5-1 and TRBJ2-7; D not resolved. Germline V CDR1 and CDR2: SGHRS, YFSETQ. Trimming cost V 0 bases and J 2 bases, with 12 bases left between them. CDR3 length: 15 amino acids. CDR3 nucleotide sequence: TGCGCCAGCAGCTTGGGCATGGCAACCCCCTACGAGCAGTACTTC. Amino acid sequence: CASSLGMATPYEQYF.

The chain recombines TRBV28 with TRBJ1-6; 8 positions agree with TRBD1. CDR1 is MDHEN, CDR2 SYDVKM, per germline. This CDR3 is 14 amino acids long. V lost 6 bases to trimming and J lost 8 bases; unmatched junction nucleotides: 6. CDR3 region: CASRPGGSDSPLHF. CDR3 nucleotides: TGTGCCAGCAGGCCAGGGGGCTCTGATTCACCCCTCCACTTT.

In regard to this clone: Different DNA sequences within this sample yield the same CDR3. The chain employs TRBV7-8 and TRBJ1-1; TRBD1 agrees at 9 bases. Per the germline V gene, CDR1 is SGHVS and CDR2 is FQNEAQ. CDR3 size: 14 residues. The V gene end was trimmed by 4 bases and the J gene end by 14 bases; junction bases not matched to a gene: 14. The CDR3 here is CASSSSGGPQGAFF. The CDR3 DNA is TGTGCCAGCAGCTCCTCCGGGGGCCCACAGGGGGCCTTCTTT.

With respect to this clone: A read error may account for a junction end that differs from germline. The chain combines TRBV7-9 with TRBJ2-7; tentative D call: TRBD2 (6 bases). Per germline, CDR1 SEHNR and CDR2 FQNEAQ (reference sequence). The CDR3 is 15 amino acids. The CDR3 here is CSSSSGRSFAYEQYF. CDR3 sequence (DNA): TGTTCCAGCAGTTCAGGGAGGTCATTTGCCTACGAGCAGTACTTC.

The CDR3 is CASREGINTGELFF. In nucleotides, the CDR3 is TGTGCCAGCAGAGAGGGTATTAACACCGGGGAGCTGTTTTTT. The rearrangement joins TRBV27 to TRBJ2-2; tentative D call: TRBD2 (5 bases). In germline, CDR1 is MNHEY, CDR2 SMNVEV (reference sequence). This CDR3 is 14 amino acids long. The germline V and J ends were trimmed by 6 bases and 2 bases, with 10 bases remaining between them.

The V and J genes are TRBV7-2 and TRBJ2-7, with 12 nucleotides matching TRBD1. From germline, CDR1 is SGHTA and CDR2 FQGNSA. The CDR3 consists of 14 residues. Trimming cost V 5 bases and J 7 bases; bases outside gene matches: 6. The CDR3 is CASSTGQGAGEQYF. The CDR3 coding sequence is TGTGCCAGCAGCACGGGACAGGGGGCGGGGGAGCAGTACTTC.

This clone was recorded a few times. This chain links TRBV5-5 with TRBJ2-2, with unresolved D. Trimming removed 0 bases from V and 5 bases from J, with 11 bases in between. Germline-derived CDR1 and CDR2 are SGHKS and YYEKEE (reference sequence). CDR3 length: 15 amino acids. CDR3 sequence reads: CASSLVTVKTGELFF. CDR3 sequence (DNA): TGTGCCAGCAGCTTGGTCACGGTTAAGACCGGGGAGCTGTTTTTT.

This clone appeared a single time. The J gene is TRBJ1-2, the V gene TRBV11-2; D is perhaps TRBD1 (6 bases). Germline V gene data show CDR1 as SGHAT and CDR2 as FQNNGV. Trimming took off 4 bases at V and 8 bases at J, with 14 bases between the two ends. This CDR3 has 13 amino acids. The CDR3 spells CASSYWGGGGYTF. The DNA for the CDR3 is TGTGCCAGCAGCTATTGGGGGGGCGGCGGCTACACCTTC. Drawing the rest from reference TRBV11-2 and TRBJ1-2, the complete variable domain is EAGVAQSPRYKIIEKRQSVAFWCNPISGHATLYWYQQILGQGPKLLIQFQNNGVVDDSQLPKDRFSAERLKGVDSTLKIQPAKLEDSAVYLCASSYWGGGGYTFGSGTRLTVV.

The rearrangement joins TRBV25-1 to TRBJ1-3; no definite D call. The V end was cut by 3 bases, the J end by 3 bases, with 9 bases between. Germline V gives CDR1 MGHDK, CDR2 SYGVNS. There are 14 residues in the CDR3. The CDR3 loop reads CASSDPGSGNTIYF. For the CDR3, the DNA is TGTGCCAGCAGTGACCCGGGAAGTGGAAACACCATATATTTT.

The J gene is TRBJ2-7, the V gene TRBV27; possibly TRBD1 for D (6 bases). V was cut by 10 bases and J by 5 bases, with 21 bases left in between. The CDR3 totals 14 residues. Germline CDR1 MNHEY, CDR2 SMNVEV (reference sequence). CDR3 DNA: TGTGCCACCCGTAACAGGGATTCCGTGCACGAGCAGTACTTC. This codes for CATRNRDSVHEQYF.

The J gene is TRBJ1-1, the V gene TRBV28, with no clear D. V lost 6 bases and J lost 5, with 13 bases in between. The germline gives CDR1 MDHEN, CDR2 SYDVKM. The CDR3 runs 13 residues. The CDR3 DNA follows: TGTGCCAGCAGCTCCCCAGGATCAACTGAAGCTTTCTTT. Protein product: CASSSPGSTEAFF.

The chain carries TRBV5-1 and TRBJ2-1; TRBD2 is a possible D gene (6 bases). Trimming stripped 6 bases from V and 4 bases from J, with 17 bases between. CDR1 SGHRS and CDR2 YFSETQ come from the germline V gene. The CDR3 extends over 15 amino acids. CDR3 DNA: TGCGCCAGCACCCTGGGACCGGGGGAATACAATGAGCAGTTCTTC. Its protein product is CASTLGPGEYNEQFF.

This clone has just a few counts. The chain recombines TRBV11-1 with TRBJ1-1; possible D gene TRBD1, 6 bases. The CDR3 covers 15 residues. V gave up 2 bases and J gave up 0 bases, with 10 bases separating them. CDR1 is SGHAT, CDR2 FQDESV, per germline (reference sequence). The CDR3 loop reads CASSLNGQMNTEAFF. CDR3 sequence (DNA): TGTGCCAGCAGCTTAAACGGACAGATGAACACTGAAGCTTTCTTT.

This chain links TRBV18 with TRBJ1-2; 8 nucleotides line up with TRBD1. The germline V gene encodes CDR1 KGHSH and CDR2 LQKENI. The CDR3 has 16 amino acids. V lost 4 bases, J lost 4 bases, and 11 bases stayed unmatched. CDR3 sequence (DNA): TGTGCCAGCTCACGGAGCACTCCGGGACAGGTCTATGGCTACACCTTC. It codes for CASSRSTPGQVYGYTF. The full variable domain, in which reference TRBV18 and TRBJ1-2 provide the parts outside the CDR3, is NAGVMQNPRHLVRRRGQEARLRCSPMKGHSHVYWYRQLPEEGLKFMVYLQKENIIDESGMPKERFSAEFPKEGPSILRIQQVVRGDSAAYFCASSRSTPGQVYGYTFGSGTRLTVV.

There are a few counts of this clone. The V and J genes are TRBV5-8 and TRBJ1-5; D remains unclear. CDR3 length: 12 amino acids. The germline V and J ends were trimmed by 3 bases and 7 bases, with 8 bases remaining between them. From germline, CDR1 is SGHTS and CDR2 YDEGEE. The DNA for the CDR3 is TGTGCCAGCAGCTATCGAGGACAGCCCCAGCATTTT. Translated, it gives CASSYRGQPQHF. The whole variable domain, filled in from reference TRBV5-8 and TRBJ1-5, reads EAGVTQSPTHLIKTRGQQATLRCSPISGHTSVYWYQQALGLGLQFLLWYDEGEERNRGNFPPRFSGRQFPNYSSELNVNALELEDSALYLCASSYRGQPQHFGDGTRLSIL.

This clone was counted only a few times. The chain couples TRBV6-5 to TRBJ1-1, with 8 bases fitting TRBD1. Per germline, CDR1 MNHEY and CDR2 SVGAGI. This CDR3 has 13 residues. The J segment lost 3 bases and the V segment lost 8 bases, leaving 5 bases of the junction unmatched. The CDR3 bases are TGTGCCAGCCACTGGGGACAGGACACTGAAGCTTTCTTT. Translating gives CASHWGQDTEAFF.